This TCR beta chain was documented in a study of T cell repertoires in cytomegalovirus infection. Study background: It was the public TCR beta signatures that indicated both CMV infection and matching HLA type. Overall study findings and caveats: The ex vivo response showed dominance by HLA-C-restricted CMV-specific TCR beta clonotypes. Cumulative frequency of public TCR beta families picked out carriers of CMV plus the relevant HLA.

As concerns this clonotype: The antigen is not known.

A single record per CDR3 protein comes from TCRdb applying MiXCR to the reads. Of hundreds of thousands of distinct CDR3 sequences listed, 35% to 40% were seen once; the top ten hold under 3%. The clonotype comes from a human donor in good health (CMV status not recorded). Some clones in this sample may be carry-over from other donors' samples. What was sequenced was PBMCs.

This chain's CDR3 is CASSSTGNEQYF. The CDR3 DNA reads TGTGCCAGCAGTTCGACAGGGAACGAGCAGTACTTC. The chain is built from TRBV27 and TRBJ2-7; TRBD1 matches at 7 bases. The CDR3 totals 12 residues. Trimming removed 4 bases from V and 5 bases from J; junction bases left unmatched: 2. CDR1 and CDR2 from the germline V gene are MNHEY and SMNVEV (reference sequence).